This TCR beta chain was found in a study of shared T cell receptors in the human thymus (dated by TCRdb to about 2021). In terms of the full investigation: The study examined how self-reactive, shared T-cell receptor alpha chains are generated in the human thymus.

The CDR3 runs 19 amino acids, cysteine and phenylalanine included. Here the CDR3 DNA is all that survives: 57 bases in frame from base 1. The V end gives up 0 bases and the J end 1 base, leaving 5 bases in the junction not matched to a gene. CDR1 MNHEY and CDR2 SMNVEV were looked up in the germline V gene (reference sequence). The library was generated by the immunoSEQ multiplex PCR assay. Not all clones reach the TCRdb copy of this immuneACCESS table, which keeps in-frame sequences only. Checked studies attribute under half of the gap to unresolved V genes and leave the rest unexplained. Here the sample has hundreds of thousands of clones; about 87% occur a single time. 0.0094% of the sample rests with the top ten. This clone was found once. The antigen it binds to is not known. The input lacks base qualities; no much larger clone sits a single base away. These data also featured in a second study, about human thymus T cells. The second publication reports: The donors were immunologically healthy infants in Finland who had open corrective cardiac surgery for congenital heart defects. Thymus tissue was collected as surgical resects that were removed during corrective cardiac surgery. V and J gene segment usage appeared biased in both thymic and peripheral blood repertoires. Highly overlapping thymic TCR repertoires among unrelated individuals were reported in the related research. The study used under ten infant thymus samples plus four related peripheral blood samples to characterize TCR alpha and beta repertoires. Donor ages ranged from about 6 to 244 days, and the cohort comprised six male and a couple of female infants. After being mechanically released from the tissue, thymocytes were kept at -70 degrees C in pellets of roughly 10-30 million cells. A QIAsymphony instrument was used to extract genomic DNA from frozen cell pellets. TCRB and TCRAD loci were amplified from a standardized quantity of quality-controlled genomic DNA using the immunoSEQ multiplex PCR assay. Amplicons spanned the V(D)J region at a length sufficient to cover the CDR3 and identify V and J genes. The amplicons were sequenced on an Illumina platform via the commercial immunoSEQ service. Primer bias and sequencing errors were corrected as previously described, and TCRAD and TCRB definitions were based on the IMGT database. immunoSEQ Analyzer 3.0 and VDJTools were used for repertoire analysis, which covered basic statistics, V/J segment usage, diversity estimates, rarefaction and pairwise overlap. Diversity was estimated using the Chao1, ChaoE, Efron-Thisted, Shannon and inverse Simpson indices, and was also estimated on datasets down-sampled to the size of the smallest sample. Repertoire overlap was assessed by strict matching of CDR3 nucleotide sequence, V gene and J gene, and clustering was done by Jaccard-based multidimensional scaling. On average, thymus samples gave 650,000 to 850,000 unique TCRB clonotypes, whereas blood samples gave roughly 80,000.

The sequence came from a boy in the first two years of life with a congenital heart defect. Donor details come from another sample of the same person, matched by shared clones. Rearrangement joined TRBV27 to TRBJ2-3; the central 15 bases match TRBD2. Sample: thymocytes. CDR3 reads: CASSLSWTSGGAGTDTQYF. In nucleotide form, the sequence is TGTGCCAGCAGTTTATCCTGGACTAGCGGGGGGGCAGGCACAGATACGCAGTATTTT.